These 3 T cell receptor beta chains came from one sample sequenced in a study of blood T cell repertoires in COVID-19 (dated by TCRdb to 2020 to 2021). Receptor libraries were prepared by the immunoSEQ multiplex PCR assay. TCRdb mirrors the immuneACCESS table, restricted to in-frame sequences. Some clones are absent from its copies; in checked studies, under half trace to an unresolved V gene, and the reason for the others is unknown. For this sample there are approximately 350,000 clones; 80% to 90% appear just once. 1% of the sample rests with the top ten. Sequenced input: PBMCs or T cells enriched from blood (not recorded which). Source of these receptors: a man between 18 and 29 years old who had recovered from COVID-19.

The CDR3 loop reads CASSYGENEQFF. In nucleotides, the CDR3 is TGTGCCAGCAGTTACGGGGAGAATGAGCAGTTCTTC. The chain joins TRBV6-5 to TRBJ2-1; possible D gene TRBD2, 5 bases. The CDR3 covers 12 residues. Germline assignment: CDR1 MNHEY and CDR2 SVGAGI. The V gene lost 2 bases and the J gene lost 7 bases, with 6 bases spanning the gap.

CDR3 sequence reads: CASSLPGSQPQHF. The CDR3 DNA is TGTGCCAGCAGTCTTCCAGGGTCTCAGCCCCAGCATTTT. V and J are TRBV6-5 and TRBJ1-5, with D maybe TRBD1 (5 bases). V was cut by 5 bases and J by 6 bases, with 11 bases left in between. CDR1 MNHEY and CDR2 SVGAGI come from the germline V gene. This CDR3 has 13 amino acids.

J is TRBJ2-7 and V is TRBV7-2; 12 positions agree with TRBD2. Germline V CDR1 and CDR2: SGHTA, FQGNSA. The CDR3 is made up of 14 amino acids. Germline trimming cut 5 bases from V and 7 bases from J; bases unmatched to any gene: 6. This CDR3 is CASSKTSGSREQYF. As DNA, the CDR3 is TGTGCCAGCAGCAAGACTAGCGGGAGCCGTGAGCAGTACTTC.